This T cell receptor (beta chain) derives from a study of cytotoxic CD8 clonotypes in ibrutinib-treated CLL. Study conclusions and caveats: Baseline clonality, above age-matched healthy donor levels, tracked circulating CD8+ T-cell counts. The clonality rise at ibrutinib response reflected private clonotype expansion.

The CDR3 runs 16 residues. With 5 bases clipped from V and 4 bases from J, the junction kept 7 bases outside the gene matches. Germline V gene lookup returns CDR1 SGHRS and CDR2 YFSETQ. Comment on this clone: Antigen unknown.

Researchers set a sequencing depth target of 1 in 200,000 to 1 in 1 million T cells. Assay: immunoSEQ multiplex PCR; the TCRdb copy retains only in-frame clones and omits some. Here the sample spans approximately 330,000 clones, about 80% being singletons. Library input was 1.5 to 2 micrograms of DNA from cryopreserved PBMCs. The chain is built from TRBV5-1 and TRBJ2-5; 14 positions agree with TRBD2. Source: PBMCs, taken before ibrutinib treatment. This TCR was recovered from a human donor with chronic lymphocytic leukemia. CDR3 nucleotides: TGCGCCAGCAGAGCCGGGACTAGCGGGAGAAGAGAGACCCAGTACTTC. Translated, it gives CASRAGTSGRRETQYF.